These 14 T cell receptor beta chains came from one sample sequenced in a study of post-analysis software for immune sequencing data. Overall study findings and caveats: TRBV5-6, TRBV5-1 and TRBV20-1 belonged to a set of roughly 5 TRBV segments that were more frequent in patients than controls.

Prepared TCR beta cDNA libraries contained unique molecular identifiers. TCRdb passed the PCR reads through MiXCR, listing each CDR3 protein once. Of approximately 150,000 distinct CDR3 sequences listed, approximately 30% were seen once; the top ten hold about 1.4%. The antigens these receptors bind are not known. Sequenced: blood. Receptors were obtained from a girl aged 5 to 17 with multiple sclerosis.

The V call is TRBV7-2, the J call TRBJ2-1, with no clear D. With the DNA end fitting TRBJ2-7 better, the J assignment may be wrong. Looked up from germline, CDR1 is SGHTA and CDR2 is FQGNSA. This CDR3 comprises 15 residues. The CDR3 region is CASSSTGAQTYEQYF. Here the CDR3 DNA reads TGTGCCAGCAGTTCCACCGGCGCACAAACCTACGAGCAGTACTTC.

The CDR3 is CASSLVGRAGNEQFF. The DNA of the CDR3 is TGCGCCAGCAGCTTGGTTGGGAGGGCTGGCAATGAGCAGTTCTTC. This sequence joins TRBV5-1 and TRBJ2-1; 7 bases line up with TRBD2. J gave up 6 bases and V 0 bases, and 6 bases lay outside the gene matches. This CDR3 is 15 amino acids long. The germline gives CDR1 SGHRS, CDR2 YFSETQ.

The gene calls are TRBV7-9 and TRBJ2-6, with D possibly being TRBD1 (5 bases). Germline assignment: CDR1 SEHNR and CDR2 FQNEAQ (reference sequence). The CDR3 is 16 amino acids. V lost 4 bases, J lost 0 bases, and 10 bases lay in between. The CDR3 region is CASSSHRYSGANVLTF. CDR3 nucleotide sequence: TGTGCCAGCAGCTCCCACAGGTACTCTGGGGCCAACGTCCTGACTTTC.

CDR3 sequence: CSARAPLRGGSDTQYF. The CDR3 DNA is TGCAGTGCTAGAGCTCCCCTCCGGGGGGGCTCAGATACGCAGTATTTT. The chain has TRBV20-1 and TRBJ2-3, with 8 bases that match TRBD2. Germline CDR1 is DFQATT and CDR2 is SNEGSKA (reference sequence). The J segment lost 4 bases and the V segment lost 1 base, leaving 10 bases of the junction unmatched. The CDR3 consists of 16 residues.

V and J are TRBV5-1 and TRBJ1-6; a possible D gene is TRBD1 (6 bases). CDR1 SGHRS and CDR2 YFSETQ come from the germline V gene. The CDR3 length is 17 residues. V was clipped by 0 bases and J by 7 bases, with 17 bases between them. The CDR3 loop is CASSLAARGAQNSPLHF. DNA for the CDR3: TGCGCCAGCAGCTTGGCCGCTCGGGGGGCGCAGAATTCACCCCTCCACTTT.

The chain uses TRBV4-2 and TRBJ1-3; a weak D match, TRBD1 (5 bases). The CDR3 sequence is 19 residues long. Germline CDR1 and CDR2: LGHNA and YNFKEQ. Trimming took off 2 bases at V and 0 bases at J, with 20 bases between the two ends. CDR3 in amino acids: CASSQPITGGRLSGNTIYF. The CDR3 nucleotides read TGTGCCAGCAGCCAACCCATCACAGGTGGCAGACTCTCTGGAAACACCATATATTTT.

This clonotype showed up many times. V and J are TRBV20-1 and TRBJ1-2; D gene ambiguous. V lost 1 base and J 0 bases, leaving 9 bases between the germline ends. The germline gives CDR1 DFQATT, CDR2 SNEGSKA (reference sequence). The CDR3 contains 14 residues. The chain's CDR3 is CSARVSGTNYGYTF. The CDR3 nucleotides are TGCAGTGCTAGAGTTTCGGGTACTAACTATGGCTACACCTTC.

This clonotype has only a few counts. The V and J genes are TRBV28 and TRBJ2-1, with 9 positions matching TRBD2. Per the germline V gene, CDR1 is MDHEN and CDR2 is SYDVKM. This CDR3 has 14 residues. J was trimmed by 15 bases and V by 6 bases; bases with no gene match: 15. Here the CDR3 reads CASSRGGSGRNPFF. In DNA, the CDR3 is TGTGCCAGCAGCCGGGGGGGTAGCGGGAGAAATCCGTTCTTC.

This clonotype was counted a few times. The chain has TRBV12-3 or TRBV12-4 and TRBJ1-2; D possibly corresponds to TRBD1 (6 bases). This CDR3 comprises 17 residues. Trimming pared 7 bases from V and 1 base from J, leaving 22 bases between. The CDR3 region has the DNA TGTGCCAGCACCATCGGGACACCCAATCCCTTTAACTATGGCTACACCTTC. This encodes CASTIGTPNPFNYGYTF.

There are a few counts of this clonotype. The chain has TRBV28 and TRBJ1-3; D might be TRBD1 (6 bases). CDR3 size: 17 residues. With 3 bases removed from V and 0 bases from J, the gap between germline ends came to 15 bases. Germline V CDR1 and CDR2: MDHEN, SYDVKM. The CDR3 DNA reads TGTGCCAGCAGTTTGTGGGTGAGGGGGAGCTCTGGAAACACCATATATTTT. Amino acids: CASSLWVRGSSGNTIYF.

This clonotype showed up many times. This chain uses TRBV7-3 with TRBJ2-1, with 8 bases fitting TRBD1. From germline, CDR1 is SGHTA and CDR2 FQGTGA. V lost 5 bases to trimming and J lost 2 bases; unmatched junction nucleotides: 8. This CDR3 contains 16 residues. The CDR3 DNA reads TGTGCCAGCAGCGACCCTCACAGGGGGGCCTACAATGAGCAGTTCTTC. Amino acids: CASSDPHRGAYNEQFF.

This clonotype was seen ten or more times. The chain has TRBV25-1 and TRBJ2-5; D possibly uses TRBD1 or TRBD2 (5 bases each). V was trimmed by 5 bases and J by 2 bases, leaving 18 bases between them. Germline CDR1 MGHDK, CDR2 SYGVNS. The CDR3 is 16 residues long. The CDR3 region is CASSHDLRAGQETQYF. The CDR3 DNA sequence: TGTGCCAGCAGTCATGACCTCAGGGCGGGTCAAGAGACCCAGTACTTC.

J is TRBJ2-2 and V is TRBV6-5; tentatively, D is TRBD1 (6 bases). Germline V CDR1 and CDR2: MNHEY, SVGAGI. The CDR3 is 15 residues long. Between the trimmed V and J ends, which lost 8 bases and 5 bases, there was a span of 18 bases. Written as DNA, the CDR3 is TGTGCCAGCTTTTCTGGGACACCAACTACCGGGGAGCTGTTTTTT. This gives the protein CASFSGTPTTGELFF.

This clonotype was seen a single time. Being one base from a much bigger clone, this may be a read error. The gene calls are TRBV12-3 or TRBV12-4 and TRBJ2-1; D tentatively fits TRBD1 or TRBD2 (5 bases each). The CDR3 extends over 13 amino acids. The V gene lost 2 bases and the J gene lost 10 bases, with 12 bases spanning the gap. CDR3 coding DNA: TGTGCCAGCAGTTTACCAGGGAGTCGGGAGCAGTTCTTC. Amino acid sequence: CASSLPGSREQFF.